This TCR beta chain was observed in a study of graft-versus-host responses after intestinal transplantation. The wider study: As for transplant type, recipients had multivisceral, liver-intestinal, or isolated intestinal grafts.

The length of the CDR3 is 14 residues. The V and J ends lost 6 bases and 4 bases, in that order; junction bases with no gene match: 6. Germline loops: CDR1 MNHEY, CDR2 SVGAGI. Measured with immunoSEQ multiplex PCR; TCRdb has only the in-frame clones, and not every one. The sample has 50,000 to 75,000 clones, about nine tenths seen once. Graft-derived tissue was subjected to processing to liberate intraepithelial and lamina propria lymphocytes. This clone has only a few counts. The J gene is TRBJ2-7, the V gene TRBV6-5, with 10 bases fitting TRBD2. The TCR was taken from a human patient who received an intestinal transplant, so some T cells may come from the graft donor. This specimen consisted of ileum tissue, obtained approximately 56 weeks after transplant. The CDR3 reads CASRPTSGYYEQYF. The CDR3, as DNA: TGTGCCAGCAGGCCGACTAGCGGGTATTACGAGCAGTACTTC.